A selection of T cell receptor beta chains follows, all from one sample in a study of blood T cell repertoires in COVID-19. Clones were read by immunoSEQ multiplex PCR, and TCRdb kept only the in-frame ones, dropping some. The table has about 240,000 clones, roughly four fifths seen once; the top ten hold roughly 2%. Sequencing input: peripheral blood. The origin of the receptors is a man aged 25-40 years who had recovered from COVID-19. CDR3s include the opening cysteine and the closing phenylalanine or tryptophan.

V gene	J gene	CDR3 protein
TRBV6-4	TRBJ2-1	CASSQTVGGDYNEQFF
TRBV19	TRBJ2-6	CASSREQGSGANVLTF
TRBV6-5	TRBJ1-6	CASRTESSYNSPLHF
TRBV18	TRBJ2-1	CASSPPQAGGSYNEQFF
TRBV2	TRBJ2-3	CASGGGPTDTQYF
TRBV30	TRBJ1-5	CAWRGGQPQHF
TRBV14	TRBJ2-1	CASSPLTGVDNEQFF
TRBV18	TRBJ2-3	CASSPRDSPQAFTDTQYF
TRBV7-9	TRBJ1-2	CASSLGQARNYGYTF
TRBV3-1/TRBV3-2	TRBJ2-1	CASSQGGRVEQFF
TRBV6-1	TRBJ2-5	CASSDGGETQYF
TRBV24-1	TRBJ2-5	CATSVRQGRKETQYF
TRBV3-1/TRBV3-2	TRBJ1-6	CASSQARGNSPLHF
TRBV10-3	TRBJ2-2	CAISTGGGTTGELFF
TRBV5-1	TRBJ2-3	CASSLVAGGNTDTQYF
TRBV20-1	TRBJ1-1	CSASNGGTEAFF
TRBV18	TRBJ2-2	CASSVTGWTGELFF
TRBV12-3/TRBV12-4	TRBJ2-5	CASKAGAKETQYF
TRBV11-3	TRBJ1-1	CASSLGQGRSFF
TRBV10-3	TRBJ1-1	CAIRYGDTEAFF
TRBV5-1	TRBJ2-7	CASSQGTGRDEQYF
TRBV28	TRBJ2-4	CASSTRDYQYF
TRBV5-4	TRBJ2-7	CASSPQGPTYEQYF
TRBV29-1	TRBJ1-2	CSARQISDYGYTF
TRBV7-9	TRBJ2-4	CASSPRQGASKNIQYF
TRBV6-2/TRBV6-3	TRBJ2-1	CASSYSGQGRNEQFF
TRBV3-1/TRBV3-2	TRBJ1-6	CASSQGRGESYNSPLHF
TRBV2	TRBJ1-2	CASSRIGPNYGYTF
TRBV2	TRBJ2-7	CASSEDFPGRGEQYF
TRBV14	TRBJ2-3	CASSPTGTTQYF
TRBV12-3/TRBV12-4	TRBJ1-1	CASSLEGAGEAFF
TRBV11-2	TRBJ2-1	CASSLAGGLYNEQFF
TRBV10-3	TRBJ2-7	CATAGAVSYEQYF
TRBV10-3	TRBJ1-3	CAISEGRGPPGNTIYF
TRBV4-1	TRBJ1-6	CASSHVRQGVNNSPLHF
TRBV28	TRBJ2-2	CASSGPGQGMTGELFF
TRBV10-3	TRBJ2-3	CAISGRLGQNPTDTQYF
TRBV6-1	TRBJ2-3	CASSEAGGQVDTQYF
TRBV12-3/TRBV12-4	TRBJ1-1	CASALRQSQEAFF
TRBV7-2	TRBJ1-2	CASSPRTGAYGYTF
TRBV5-1	TRBJ2-3	CASYAEADTQYF
TRBV5-1	TRBJ1-2	CASSEQGASNYGYTF
TRBV4-2	TRBJ2-3	CASSQGIAGSTDTQYF